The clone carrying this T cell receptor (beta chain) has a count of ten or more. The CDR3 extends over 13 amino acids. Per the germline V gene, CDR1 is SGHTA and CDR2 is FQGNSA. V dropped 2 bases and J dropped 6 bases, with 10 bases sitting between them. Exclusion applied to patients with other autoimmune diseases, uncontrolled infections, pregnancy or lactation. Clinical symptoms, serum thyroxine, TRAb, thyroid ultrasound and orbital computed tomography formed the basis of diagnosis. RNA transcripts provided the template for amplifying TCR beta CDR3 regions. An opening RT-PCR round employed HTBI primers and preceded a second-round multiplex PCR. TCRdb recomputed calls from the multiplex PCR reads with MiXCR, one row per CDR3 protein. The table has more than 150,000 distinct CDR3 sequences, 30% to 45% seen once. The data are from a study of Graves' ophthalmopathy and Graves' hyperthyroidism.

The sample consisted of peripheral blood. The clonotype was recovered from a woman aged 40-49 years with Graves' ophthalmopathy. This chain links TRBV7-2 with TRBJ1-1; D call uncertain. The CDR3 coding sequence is TGTGCCAGCAGCTTAACCATGTACGCTGAAGCTTTCTTT. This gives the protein CASSLTMYAEAFF.